These 22 T cell receptor beta chains were all obtained from the same sample, sequenced in a study of blood T cell repertoires in COVID-19. Produced via immunoSEQ multiplex PCR; TCRdb's table is partial and in-frame only. The sample includes fewer than 250,000 clones, around 80% of them seen just once. The sequenced material came from peripheral blood. The receptors come from a human donor in a cohort sampled during active COVID-19.

V and J are TRBV11-2 and TRBJ2-1, with D tentatively TRBD2 (5 bases). Per the germline V gene, CDR1 is SGHAT and CDR2 is FQNNGV. The V end lost 5 bases, the J end lost 0 bases, and 11 bases lay between the germline ends. This CDR3 is 15 amino acids long. The DNA for the CDR3 is TGTGCCAGCAGCCCGGACTTCCTCTCCTACAATGAGCAGTTCTTC. The encoded protein is CASSPDFLSYNEQFF. Drawing the rest from reference TRBV11-2 and TRBJ2-1, the complete variable domain is EAGVAQSPRYKIIEKRQSVAFWCNPISGHATLYWYQQILGQGPKLLIQFQNNGVVDDSQLPKDRFSAERLKGVDSTLKIQPAKLEDSAVYLCASSPDFLSYNEQFFGPGTRLTVL.

This chain joins TRBV7-8 and TRBJ2-1; 7 positions agree with TRBD2. The germline V gene has CDR1 SGHVS and CDR2 FQNEAQ. The CDR3 has 15 residues. Losses at the gene ends were 2 bases for V and 7 bases for J; bases not matched to a gene: 8. Here the CDR3 reads CASSLTGREFNEQFF. The CDR3 nucleotides read TGTGCCAGCAGCTTAACCGGGCGGGAGTTTAATGAGCAGTTCTTC.

The rearrangement links TRBV7-9 to TRBJ2-3, with 7 bases identical to TRBD2. V lost 5 bases to trimming and J lost 0 bases; unmatched junction nucleotides: 5. The CDR3 sequence is 15 residues long. Per the germline V gene, CDR1 is SEHNR and CDR2 is FQNEAQ (reference sequence). CDR3 DNA sequence: TGTGCCAGCAGCCGCACTAGCGACAGCACAGATACGCAGTATTTT. It codes for CASSRTSDSTDTQYF.

The V gene is TRBV7-9, the J gene TRBJ2-5; 7 bases align to TRBD1. The trim removed 0 bases at V and 4 bases at J, leaving 8 bases unmatched. Germline V CDR1 and CDR2: SEHNR, FQNEAQ (reference sequence). The CDR3 contains 16 residues. Here the CDR3 DNA reads TGTGCCAGCAGCTTAGCGCAGGGGGTAGGCGGAGAGACCCAGTACTTC. It yields the protein CASSLAQGVGGETQYF.

The chain recombines TRBV6-5 with TRBJ1-6, with 8 nucleotides matching TRBD1. V trimming: 7 bases; J trimming: 7 bases; junction bases outside the gene matches: 9. Germline values: CDR1 MNHEY, CDR2 SVGAGI. The CDR3 contains 15 residues. This CDR3 is CASIPYRTGNSPLHF. The DNA for the CDR3 is TGTGCCAGCATCCCCTACCGGACAGGGAATTCACCCCTCCACTTT.

The chain combines TRBV6-1 with TRBJ2-1; 14 nucleotides align to TRBD2. Per germline, CDR1 MNHNS and CDR2 SASEGT. After removal of 3 bases from V and 6 bases from J, the junction contained 4 bases not matched to a gene. The CDR3 totals 16 residues. CDR3 residues: CASSDGLAGGLNEQFF. In DNA form, the CDR3 reads TGTGCCAGCAGTGACGGACTAGCGGGAGGCCTCAATGAGCAGTTCTTC.

This chain connects TRBV7-9 to TRBJ1-2, with 9 bases aligning to TRBD1. There are 14 residues in the CDR3. Germline CDR1 and CDR2: SEHNR and FQNEAQ (reference sequence). V dropped 7 bases and J dropped 4; count of bases not matched to a gene: 7. CDR3 DNA sequence: TGTGCCAGCACCAGACCGGGACAGGGCTATGGCTACACCTTC. Translating gives CASTRPGQGYGYTF.

The V call is TRBV5-1, the J call TRBJ2-5, with TRBD1 identical over 7 bases. This CDR3 comprises 13 residues. The V and J ends lost 2 bases and 5 bases, in that order; junction bases with no gene match: 3. Germline V gene lookup returns CDR1 SGHRS and CDR2 YFSETQ. The CDR3: CASSLQGLETQYF. The CDR3, as DNA: TGCGCCAGCAGCTTACAGGGGCTGGAGACCCAGTACTTC. The whole variable domain, remainder taken from reference TRBV5-1 and TRBJ2-5, is KAGVTQTPRYLIKTRGQQVTLSCSPISGHRSVSWYQQTPGQGLQFLFEYFSETQRNKGNFPGRFSGRQFSNSRSEMNVSTLELGDSALYLCASSLQGLETQYFGPGTRLLVL.

The V and J genes are TRBV5-1 and TRBJ2-2, with D perhaps TRBD2 (5 bases). V shed 4 bases and J shed 3 bases, with 10 bases lying between them. Germline CDR1 reads SGHRS; CDR2 reads YFSETQ. The CDR3 loop spans 14 amino acids. DNA for the CDR3: TGCGCCAGCAGCAGCGGATGGGACACCGGGGAGCTGTTTTTT. This gives the protein CASSSGWDTGELFF.

This chain connects TRBV30 to TRBJ1-6; the match to TRBD1 covers 9 bases. Germline values: CDR1 GTSNPN, CDR2 SVGIG (reference sequence). The length of the CDR3 is 16 residues. Trimming took 1 base from V and 7 from J; bases not matched to a gene: 8. The CDR3 region has the DNA TGTGCCTGGAGTGCCGAAACCGGGACAGGGAATTCACCCCTCCACTTT. It translates to CAWSAETGTGNSPLHF. The whole variable domain, filled in from reference TRBV30 and TRBJ1-6, reads SQTIHQWPATLVQPVGSPLSLECTVEGTSNPNLYWYRQAAGRGLQLLFYSVGIGQISSEVPQNLSASRPQDRQFILSSKKLLLSDSGFYLCAWSAETGTGNSPLHFGNGTRLTVT.

The chain links TRBV5-5 to TRBJ1-2; no definite D call. Germline V lookup: CDR1 SGHKS, CDR2 YYEKEE (reference sequence). The CDR3 has 14 residues. Trimming left V 3 bases short and J 4 bases short, with 13 bases between. The CDR3 region is CASSSGYRSYGYTF. The CDR3, as DNA: TGTGCCAGCAGCTCCGGGTATCGCAGCTATGGCTACACCTTC.

The J gene is TRBJ2-5, the V gene TRBV7-2; D remains unclear. V dropped 5 bases and J dropped 5 bases, with 12 bases sitting between them. From germline, CDR1 is SGHTA and CDR2 FQGNSA. The CDR3 is made up of 13 amino acids. The CDR3 sequence is CASSAVIRETQYF. CDR3 bases: TGTGCCAGCAGCGCGGTAATTCGGGAGACCCAGTACTTC.

This rearrangement joins TRBV11-3 to TRBJ2-3; TRBD2 is a possible D gene (6 bases). Between the trimmed V and J ends, which lost 3 bases and 2 bases, there was a span of 15 bases. The CDR3 is made up of 16 amino acids. The germline gives CDR1 SGHNT, CDR2 YENEEA. In DNA, the CDR3 is TGTGCCAGCAGCTTGGCAGGGACTTCTCCCACAGATACGCAGTATTTT. This sequence encodes CASSLAGTSPTDTQYF.

This sequence joins TRBV7-9 and TRBJ1-1; TRBD1 is a possible D gene (5 bases). V was shortened by 2 bases and J by 4 bases, with 11 bases between the two germline ends. This CDR3 has 14 residues. Looked up from germline, CDR1 is SEHNR and CDR2 is FQNEAQ (reference sequence). The CDR3 spells CASSLPWGGTEAFF. The CDR3 nucleotides are TGTGCCAGCAGCTTACCTTGGGGGGGCACTGAAGCTTTCTTT. Drawing the rest from reference TRBV7-9 and TRBJ1-1, the complete variable domain is DTGVSQNPRHKITKRGQNVTFRCDPISEHNRLYWYRQTLGQGPEFLTYFQNEAQLEKSRLLSDRFSAERPKGSFSTLEIQRTEQGDSAMYLCASSLPWGGTEAFFGQGTRLTVV.

The V call is TRBV27, the J call TRBJ1-6, with no clear D. Germline V CDR1 and CDR2: MNHEY, SMNVEV (reference sequence). The CDR3 sequence is 12 residues long. Trimming removed 5 bases from V and 10 bases from J, with 9 bases in between. As DNA, the CDR3 is TGTGCCAGCAGTCCGCCGGGATCACCCCTCCACTTT. It is translated as CASSPPGSPLHF.

For the CDR3, the DNA is TGTGCCAGTAGTATAGCGGCGGGACAGGACTATGGCTACACCTTC. As protein: CASSIAAGQDYGYTF. The genes are TRBV19 and TRBJ1-2, with TRBD1 identical over 8 bases. This CDR3 has 15 residues. CDR1 is LNHDA, CDR2 SQIVND, per germline (reference sequence). V dropped 1 base and J dropped 3; count of bases not matched to a gene: 4.

The chain uses TRBV7-3 and TRBJ2-6; no firm D call. Trimming took off 5 bases at V and 3 bases at J, with 8 bases between the two ends. CDR3 length equals 14 residues. Germline CDR1 SGHTA, CDR2 FQGTGA. The CDR3 DNA reads TGTGCCAGCAGCCACAGTGGTGGGGCCAACGTCCTGACTTTC. Amino acids: CASSHSGGANVLTF.

The chain carries TRBV7-9 and TRBJ2-1; a possible D gene is TRBD2 (6 bases). CDR1 and CDR2 (germline): SEHNR, FQNEAQ (reference sequence). V was trimmed by 6 bases and J by 0 bases, leaving 12 bases between them. This CDR3 comprises 15 residues. In nucleotides, the CDR3 is TGTGCCAGCAGGGGGACTTTCAGCTCCTACAATGAGCAGTTCTTC. Its protein is CASRGTFSSYNEQFF.

This chain links TRBV19 with TRBJ1-6, with D possibly being TRBD1 (6 bases). The CDR3 is 14 residues long. The V gene lost 6 bases and the J gene lost 9 bases, with 15 bases spanning the gap. CDR1 and CDR2 from the germline V gene are LNHDA and SQIVND (reference sequence). This CDR3 reads CASRVGGSTSPLHF. CDR3 nucleotides: TGTGCCAGTAGAGTTGGGGGCTCCACTTCACCCCTCCACTTT.

With regard to this clone: Other DNA sequences within the sample encode an identical CDR3. The chain links TRBV7-6 to TRBJ2-5, with 14 positions matching TRBD2. The CDR3 runs to 15 residues. CDR1 and CDR2 (germline): SGHVS, FNYEAQ. V lost 5 bases to trimming and J lost 5 bases; unmatched junction nucleotides: 4. CDR3 in amino acids: CASSPRTSGGETQYF. The CDR3 DNA reads TGTGCCAGCAGCCCTCGGACTAGCGGGGGGGAGACCCAGTACTTC. Full variable domain (rest looked up from reference TRBV7-6 and TRBJ2-5): GAGVSQSPRYKVTKRGQDVALRCDPISGHVSLYWYRQALGQGPEFLTYFNYEAQQDKSGLPNDRFSAERPEGSISTLTIQRTEQRDSAMYRCASSPRTSGGETQYFGPGTRLLVL.

The V call is TRBV28, the J call TRBJ2-3, with D tentatively TRBD1 (5 bases). This CDR3 contains 16 residues. CDR1 is MDHEN and CDR2 is SYDVKM in the germline V gene. The V and J ends lost 6 bases and 2 bases respectively, with 18 bases between them. The CDR3, as DNA: TGTGCCAGCAGCCTTAGGACAACTGATAACACAGATACGCAGTATTTT. It translates to CASSLRTTDNTDTQYF.

The genes are TRBV28 and TRBJ2-3; no clear D. The CDR3 runs 10 residues. With 8 bases removed from V and 4 bases from J, the gap between germline ends came to 4 bases. Germline V lookup: CDR1 MDHEN, CDR2 SYDVKM. The CDR3 reads CASGADTQYF. In DNA form, the CDR3 reads TGTGCCAGCGGAGCAGATACGCAGTATTTT. Using reference TRBV28 and TRBJ2-3 for the parts outside the CDR3, the full variable domain is DVKVTQSSRYLVKRTGEKVFLECVQDMDHENMFWYRQDPGLGLRLIYFSYDVKMKEKGDIPEGYSVSREKKERFSLILESASTNQTSMYLCASGADTQYFGPGTRLTVL.